This T cell receptor (beta chain) appears in the sequencing data of a study of blood T cell repertoires in COVID-19. Study at large: Acute and convalescent COVID-19 samples came from the United States, Italy and Spain. PBMCs, B-cell-depleted T cells, or T cells were the source of the cDNA or gDNA that made up the material.

Study processing details: Scientists estimated how many nucleated cells there were by amplifying reference gene primers. Measured with immunoSEQ multiplex PCR; TCRdb has only the in-frame clones, and not every one. Clone size and V and J calls were adopted from that table, with D and trimming inferred from the DNA. The sample has about 400,000 clones, approximately 90% seen once; the top ten hold over 4%. Germline values: CDR1 SEHNR, CDR2 FQNEAQ (reference sequence). Trimming pared 1 base from V and 5 bases from J, leaving 12 bases between. This CDR3 has 14 residues. This chain links TRBV7-9 with TRBJ2-7; D is unclear. The sequenced sample was peripheral blood. The receptor's source is a woman aged 30 to 39 with acute or convalescent COVID-19. The CDR3 reads CASSLVQSVHEQYF. The DNA of the CDR3 is TGTGCCAGCAGCTTAGTTCAATCAGTCCACGAGCAGTACTTC.